This entry lists 9 T cell receptor beta chains sequenced from one sample in a study of identical twins. TCRdb independently ran MiXCR on the 5' RACE reads; one entry per CDR3 protein. The sample includes roughly 190,000 distinct CDR3 sequences, more than 15% of them seen just once. These data are also associated with another study on T cells expressing NK-cell markers.

Material for sequencing was CD8+ T cells sorted from blood. The receptors were gathered from a woman aged 18-29 years in good health.

This clonotype was observed a few times. This sequence joins TRBV20-1 and TRBJ2-3, with TRBD2 matching 8 bases. From germline, CDR1 is DFQATT and CDR2 SNEGSKA (reference sequence). This CDR3 has 13 residues. Here the CDR3 DNA reads TGCAGCGCGGGGGGACTTGAGGGCGATACGCAGTATTTT. Amino acid sequence: CSAGGLEGDTQYF.

The chain employs TRBV6-5 and TRBJ2-7; D ambiguous. Germline V gene sequence: CDR1 MNHEY, CDR2 SVGAGI. Trimming took off 10 bases at V and 4 bases at J, with 8 bases between the two ends. The CDR3 consists of 10 residues. The CDR3 DNA reads as TGTGCCACCGGCAAATACGAGCAGTACTTC. It encodes CATGKYEQYF.

In its sample, this clonotype was seen a few times. This rearrangement joins TRBV7-9 to TRBJ2-7; 8 nucleotides match TRBD1. The CDR3 sequence is 14 residues long. Germline CDR1 and CDR2: SEHNR and FQNEAQ (reference sequence). Trimming removed 3 bases from V and 7 bases from J; junction bases left unmatched: 8. CDR3 protein: CASSFGQGEIEQYF. The DNA for the CDR3 is TGTGCCAGCAGCTTTGGACAGGGAGAAATTGAGCAGTACTTC.

This clonotype was counted between two and nine times. This chain links TRBV12-3 or TRBV12-4 with TRBJ2-6; no clear D gene. The CDR3 is made up of 14 amino acids. V dropped 5 bases and J dropped 4 bases, with 9 bases sitting between them. The CDR3 DNA reads TGTGCCAGCAGTCAAGGTCCGGGGGCCAACGTCCTGACTTTC. Its protein product is CASSQGPGANVLTF.

The table lists this clonotype with a few counts. V is TRBV6-1 and J is TRBJ2-1, with 7 bases matching TRBD2. The germline gives CDR1 MNHNS, CDR2 SASEGT. Unmatched junction bases numbered 8, after V lost 6 bases and J lost 3 bases. CDR3 length equals 15 residues. Here the CDR3 reads CASRVSGRSYNEQFF. CDR3 bases: TGTGCCAGCAGAGTTAGCGGGCGCAGCTACAATGAGCAGTTCTTC.

In its sample, this clonotype was seen a few times. This sequence joins TRBV9 and TRBJ1-5, with a tentative D call TRBD1 (6 bases). The CDR3 runs to 15 residues. Trimming pared 8 bases from V and 0 bases from J, leaving 15 bases between. Per the germline V gene, CDR1 is SGDLS and CDR2 is YYNGEE. The CDR3 here is CASAISGASNQPQHF. CDR3 bases: TGTGCCAGTGCTATATCAGGGGCTAGCAATCAGCCCCAGCATTTT.

For the CDR3, the DNA is TGTGCCAGCAGCCCGGGGGGGTATGGACAGCCCCAGCATTTT. Protein product: CASSPGGYGQPQHF. The V and J genes are TRBV9 and TRBJ1-5, with D possibly TRBD1 on 5 matching bases. The V gene's germline CDR1 is SGDLS and CDR2 YYNGEE. This CDR3 comprises 14 residues. The V and J ends lost 4 bases and 7 bases respectively, with 15 bases between them.

This clonotype was counted between two and nine times. This chain connects TRBV12-3 or TRBV12-4 to TRBJ1-1; maybe TRBD1 (6 bases). This CDR3 spans 13 amino acids. The germline V and J ends were trimmed by 8 bases and 4 bases, with 14 bases remaining between them. CDR3 in DNA: TGTGCCAGCGGAAAACAGGGTGGCACTGAAGCTTTCTTT. It specifies CASGKQGGTEAFF.

The table lists this clonotype with many counts. This chain joins TRBV14 and TRBJ2-1; D is undetermined. The CDR3 consists of 13 residues. With 2 bases removed from V and 6 bases from J, the gap between germline ends came to 8 bases. Germline V CDR1 and CDR2: SGHDN, FVKESK. The CDR3 sequence: CASSQFVGNEQFF. Written as DNA, the CDR3 is TGTGCCAGCAGCCAATTCGTGGGCAATGAGCAGTTCTTC.